What follows is one T cell receptor beta chain and its context. Its antigen is still unknown. There are no base qualities to consult, and no much larger clone falls within one base. One collaborating source in Seattle enrolled patients during active infection and followed them longitudinally through the course of disease. Each collaborating institution followed its own protocols to collect whole blood in K2EDTA tubes. For TCRbeta analysis, collaborators shipped samples as frozen whole blood, isolated PBMCs, or DNA extracted from either of those sample types. From V the trimming removes 7 bases and from J it removes 6 bases, while the gene matches leave 8 bases of the junction unaccounted for. The CDR3 has 15 amino acids, counting the end cysteine and phenylalanine. Just the 45-base CDR3 DNA is kept, in frame starting at base 1. From a lookup of the germline V gene (reference sequence), CDR1 and CDR2 are LNHDA and SQIVND.

This entry is derived from a study of blood T cell repertoires in COVID-19 (dated by TCRdb to about 2020). For the wider study: Samples covering the acute and convalescent phases of COVID-19 were provided by collaborators in the United States, Italy and Spain. The material from the prospective study consisted of cDNA or gDNA derived from T cells, B-cell-depleted T cells, or PBMCs. Deeply sampled blood TCRbeta repertoires from subjects exposed to, actively infected with, or recovered from COVID-19 were included in the dataset. The repertoires were released in a freely available public database meant as a resource for research on the immune response to SARS-CoV-2. Samples came from the ongoing ImmuneRACE study (first 160 participants) plus 1,254 subjects from 6 global collaborators. Sample metadata almost always included a de-identified subject ID, COVID-19 status, age in years and sex. Where HLA class I and class II types were available, the types were taken from metadata supplied by the sample provider, not from assay-based typing. Study-level results and caveats: The amount of clinical and demographic metadata varied by source and participant and was provided uncurated.

TCRbeta CDR3 regions were amplified from genomic DNA by means of the immunoSEQ Assay, a bias-controlled multiplex PCR. As for how the authors treated the data: Within the assay, amplification of reference gene primers was used to estimate how many nucleated cells each sample contained. To quantify the absolute abundance of each unique TCRbeta CDR3 rearrangement, sequence reads were collapsed and filtered. Productive Simpson clonality was computed per sample as the square root of Simpson's diversity index over productive rearrangements. Held by TCRdb, this immuneACCESS table contains in-frame sequences only and omits some clones. Under half of the omission traces to an unresolved V gene where checked; the cause of the rest is unknown. V and J calls and clone size are copied from that table; D and trimming were computed from the DNA. Recorded for this sample are around 50,000 clones; roughly 87% of them occurred a single time. Roughly 21% of the sample goes to the ten largest clones.

The sequence links TRBV19 to TRBJ1-5, with 11 bases matching TRBD1. The source of this sequence is a woman at least 80 years old with COVID-19, enrolled during active disease. The material sequenced was peripheral blood. CDR3 loop: CASNKDRGRGQPQHF. The DNA reads as follows: TGTGCCAGTAATAAGGACAGGGGGCGAGGTCAGCCCCAGCATTTT.